The sample holds a few counts of the clone carrying this T cell receptor beta chain. This specimen belongs to a study of blood T cell repertoires in COVID-19. Study-wide background: Acute and convalescent COVID-19 specimens originated in the United States, Italy and Spain.

Recruitment covered about 25 US areas and drew participants whose ages spanned about 18 to 100 years. Cohorts were assigned according to the clinical history that participants reported. In the original processing: Counts of nucleated cells, estimated from reference gene primer amplification, were obtained. Some clones are missing from TCRdb's copy, which holds only in-frame ones; the method was immunoSEQ multiplex PCR. V and J calls and clone size are copied from that table; D and trimming were computed from the DNA. The table lists 150,000 to 200,000 clones, around 82% of them singletons. CDR1 and CDR2 from the germline V gene are MNHEY and SVGAGI. With 3 bases removed from V and 4 bases from J, the gap between germline ends came to 13 bases. This CDR3 is 15 amino acids long.

The sequence was obtained from a woman in her fifties or sixties with acute COVID-19. The sequenced material came from PBMCs or T cells enriched from blood (not recorded which). J is TRBJ1-3 and V is TRBV6-5; perhaps TRBD1 as D (6 bases). The CDR3 DNA follows: TGTGCCAGCAGTTATAATCAGGGGCAAGGAAACACCATATATTTT. Translation gives CASSYNQGQGNTIYF.